Sequencing of this T cell receptor beta chain was carried out in a study of blood T cell repertoires in COVID-19. Study as a whole: From the United States, Italy and Spain came samples of acute and convalescent COVID-19. PBMCs, B-cell-depleted T cells, or T cells provided the cDNA or gDNA that made up the material.

The junction had 9 bases not matched to a gene; V was cut back by 5 bases and J by 8 bases. From germline, CDR1 is SEHNR and CDR2 FQNEAQ (reference sequence). The CDR3 length is 15 residues. The authors' processing: Quantification of nucleated cells was approximated via reference gene primer amplification. The table came from immunoSEQ multiplex PCR; TCRdb's copy has only in-frame clones and leaves some out. That table supplies the V and J calls and clone size; D and trimming were determined from the DNA. The table has approximately 100,000 clones, about 85% seen once. The sequenced material came from peripheral blood. The source is a man between 65 and 79 years old with acute or convalescent COVID-19. The chain uses TRBV7-9 and TRBJ1-4; 9 bases line up with TRBD1. DNA for the CDR3: TGTGCCAGCAGCACCCGGACAGGGGAGCCGGAAAAACTGTTTTTT. Translation gives CASSTRTGEPEKLFF.